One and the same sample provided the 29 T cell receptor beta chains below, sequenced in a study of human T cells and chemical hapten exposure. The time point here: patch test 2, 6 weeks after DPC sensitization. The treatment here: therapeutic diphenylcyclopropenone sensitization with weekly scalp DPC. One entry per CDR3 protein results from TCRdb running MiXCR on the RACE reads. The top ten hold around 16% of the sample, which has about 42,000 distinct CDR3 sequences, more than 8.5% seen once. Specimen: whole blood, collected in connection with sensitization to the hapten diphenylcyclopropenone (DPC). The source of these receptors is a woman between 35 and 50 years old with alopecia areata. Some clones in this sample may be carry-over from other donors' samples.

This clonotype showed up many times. CDR3 in DNA: TGCAGTGCTCGCGAACCCCCGGGGGAGCTGTTTTTT. Protein: CSAREPPGELFF. The V and J genes are TRBV20-1 and TRBJ2-2; D not certain. The germline V and J ends were trimmed by 5 bases and 8 bases, with 12 bases remaining between them. Germline V gene sequence: CDR1 DFQATT, CDR2 SNEGSKA (reference sequence). The CDR3 runs 12 residues.

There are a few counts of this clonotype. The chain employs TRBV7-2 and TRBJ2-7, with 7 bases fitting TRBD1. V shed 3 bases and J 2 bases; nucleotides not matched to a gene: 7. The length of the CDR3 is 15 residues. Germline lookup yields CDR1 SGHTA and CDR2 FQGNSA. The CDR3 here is CASSFNRGGTYEQYF. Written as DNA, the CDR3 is TGTGCCAGCAGCTTCAACAGGGGCGGTACCTACGAGCAGTACTTC.

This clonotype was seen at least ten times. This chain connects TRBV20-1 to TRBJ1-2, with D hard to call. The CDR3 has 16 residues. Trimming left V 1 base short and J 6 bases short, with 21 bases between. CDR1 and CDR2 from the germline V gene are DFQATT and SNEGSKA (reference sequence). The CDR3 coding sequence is TGCAGTGCTAGAGGACTTGGTTGGTTGGGAGGAGATGGCTACACCTTC. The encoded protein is CSARGLGWLGGDGYTF.

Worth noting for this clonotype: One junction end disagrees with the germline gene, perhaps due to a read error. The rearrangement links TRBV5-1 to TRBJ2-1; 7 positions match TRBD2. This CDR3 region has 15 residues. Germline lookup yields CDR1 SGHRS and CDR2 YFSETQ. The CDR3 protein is CVSSLGGSSYNEQFF. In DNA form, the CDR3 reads TGCGTCAGCAGCTTGGGCGGGAGCTCCTACAATGAGCAGTTCTTC.

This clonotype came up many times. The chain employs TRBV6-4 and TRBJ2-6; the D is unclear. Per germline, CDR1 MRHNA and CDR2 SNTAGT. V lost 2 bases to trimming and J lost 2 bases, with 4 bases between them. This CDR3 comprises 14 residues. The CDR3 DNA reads TGTGCCAGCAGTGACGGTGCTGGGGCCAACGTCCTGACTTTC. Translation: CASSDGAGANVLTF.

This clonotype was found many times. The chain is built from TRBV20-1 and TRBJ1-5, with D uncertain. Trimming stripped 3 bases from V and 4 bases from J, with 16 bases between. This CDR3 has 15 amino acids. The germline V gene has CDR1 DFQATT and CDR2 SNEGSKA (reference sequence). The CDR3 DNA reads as TGCAGTGCTAGTTCAGCACGGCACAGAAATCAGCCCCAGCATTTT. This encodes CSASSARHRNQPQHF.

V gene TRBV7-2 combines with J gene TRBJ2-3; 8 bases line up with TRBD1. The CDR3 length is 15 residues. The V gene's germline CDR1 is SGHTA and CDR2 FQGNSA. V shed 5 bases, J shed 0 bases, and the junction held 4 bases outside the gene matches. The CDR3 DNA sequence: TGTGCCAGCAGCACCGGGACAGGTAGCACAGATACGCAGTATTTT. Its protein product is CASSTGTGSTDTQYF.

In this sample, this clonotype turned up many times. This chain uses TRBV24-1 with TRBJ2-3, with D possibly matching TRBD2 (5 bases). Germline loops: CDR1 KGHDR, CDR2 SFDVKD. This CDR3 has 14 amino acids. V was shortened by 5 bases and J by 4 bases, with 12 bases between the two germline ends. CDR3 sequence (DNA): TGTGCCACCAGTGTAGGGTTCGGGGCAGATACGCAGTATTTT. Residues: CATSVGFGADTQYF.

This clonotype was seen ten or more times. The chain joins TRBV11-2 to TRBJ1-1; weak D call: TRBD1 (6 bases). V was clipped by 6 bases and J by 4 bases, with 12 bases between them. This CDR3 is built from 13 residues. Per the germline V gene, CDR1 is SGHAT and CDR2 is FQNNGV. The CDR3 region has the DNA TGTGCCAGCAGACCAGGGGCTGGCACTGAAGCTTTCTTT. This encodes CASRPGAGTEAFF.

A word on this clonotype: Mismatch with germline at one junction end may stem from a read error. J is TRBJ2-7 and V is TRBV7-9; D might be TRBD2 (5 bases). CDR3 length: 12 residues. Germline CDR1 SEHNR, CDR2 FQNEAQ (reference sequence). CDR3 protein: CVSSPGTYEQYF. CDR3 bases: TGTGTCAGCAGCCCGGGGACCTACGAGCAGTACTTC.

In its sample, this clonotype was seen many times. In DNA form, the CDR3 reads TGCAGCGTTGTTCCCGAGACAGGACGTCAAGAGACCCAGTACTTC. Amino acids: CSVVPETGRQETQYF. V gene TRBV29-1 combines with J gene TRBJ2-5; D perhaps matches TRBD1 (6 bases). CDR3 length: 15 amino acids. CDR1 is SQVTM, CDR2 ANQGSEA, per germline. V lost 4 bases and J 2 bases, leaving 17 bases between the germline ends.

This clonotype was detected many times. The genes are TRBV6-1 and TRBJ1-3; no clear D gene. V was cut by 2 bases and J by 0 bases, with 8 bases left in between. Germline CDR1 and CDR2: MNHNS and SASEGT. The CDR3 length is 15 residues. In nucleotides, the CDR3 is TGTGCCAGCAGTGAAACGCCAAGCTCTGGAAACACCATATATTTT. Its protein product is CASSETPSSGNTIYF.

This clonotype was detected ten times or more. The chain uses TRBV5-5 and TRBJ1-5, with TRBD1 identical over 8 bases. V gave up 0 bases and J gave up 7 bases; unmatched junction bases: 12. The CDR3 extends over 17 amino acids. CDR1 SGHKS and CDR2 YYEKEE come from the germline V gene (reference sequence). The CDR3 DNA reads TGTGCCAGCAGCTTGGGATCCGGGACAGGATTGAGGCAGCCCCAGCATTTT. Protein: CASSLGSGTGLRQPQHF.

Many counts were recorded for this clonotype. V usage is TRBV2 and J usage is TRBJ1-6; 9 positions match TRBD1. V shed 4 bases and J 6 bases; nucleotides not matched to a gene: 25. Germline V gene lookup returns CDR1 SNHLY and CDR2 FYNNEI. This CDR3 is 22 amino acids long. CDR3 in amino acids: CASSGTPGGTGPNMGPNSPLHF. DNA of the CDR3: TGTGCCAGCAGTGGTACTCCCGGCGGGACAGGGCCCAATATGGGACCTAATTCACCCCTCCACTTT.

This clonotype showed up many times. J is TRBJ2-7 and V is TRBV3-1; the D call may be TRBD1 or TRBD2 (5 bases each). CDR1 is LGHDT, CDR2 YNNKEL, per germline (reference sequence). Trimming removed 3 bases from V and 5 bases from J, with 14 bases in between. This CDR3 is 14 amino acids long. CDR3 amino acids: CASSQRAGAHEQYF. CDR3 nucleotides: TGTGCCAGCAGCCAGCGCGCCGGGGCACACGAGCAGTACTTC.

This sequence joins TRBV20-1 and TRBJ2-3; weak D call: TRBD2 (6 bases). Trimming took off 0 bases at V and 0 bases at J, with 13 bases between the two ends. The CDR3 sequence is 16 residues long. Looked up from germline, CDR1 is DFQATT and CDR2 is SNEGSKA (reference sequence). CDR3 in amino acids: CSARDWRGASTDTQYF. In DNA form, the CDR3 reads TGCAGTGCTAGAGATTGGCGGGGCGCTAGCACAGATACGCAGTATTTT.

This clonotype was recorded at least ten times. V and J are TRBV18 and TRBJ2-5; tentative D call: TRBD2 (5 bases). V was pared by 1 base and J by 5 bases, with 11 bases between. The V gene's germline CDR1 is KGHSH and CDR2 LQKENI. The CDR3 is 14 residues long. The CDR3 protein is CASSPLGVVETQYF. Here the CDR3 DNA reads TGTGCCAGCTCACCACTCGGGGTGGTCGAGACCCAGTACTTC.

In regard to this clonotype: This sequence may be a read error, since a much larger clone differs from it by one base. The CDR3 DNA is TGTGCCAGCAGCCCTTCCGGGGGGGGCACCGCCTACGAGCAGTACTTC. It specifies CASSPSGGGTAYEQYF. This chain joins TRBV5-4 and TRBJ2-7, with TRBD2 matching over 8 bases. The trim removed 4 bases at V and 2 bases at J, leaving 11 bases unmatched. The CDR3 spans 16 residues. Germline CDR1 and CDR2: SGHNT and YYREEE (reference sequence).

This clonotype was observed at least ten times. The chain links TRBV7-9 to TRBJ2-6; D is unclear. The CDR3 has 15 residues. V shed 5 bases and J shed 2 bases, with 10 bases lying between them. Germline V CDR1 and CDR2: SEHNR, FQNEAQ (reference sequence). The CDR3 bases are TGTGCCAGCAGCCTAGAAGGGACTGGGGCCAACGTCCTGACTTTC. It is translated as CASSLEGTGANVLTF.

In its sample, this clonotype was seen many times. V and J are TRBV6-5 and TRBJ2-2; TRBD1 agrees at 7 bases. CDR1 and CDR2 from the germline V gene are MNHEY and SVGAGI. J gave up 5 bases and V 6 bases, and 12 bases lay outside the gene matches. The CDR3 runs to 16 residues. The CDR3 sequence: CASSETGNRKTGELFF. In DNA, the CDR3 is TGTGCCAGCAGCGAGACAGGGAATAGAAAAACCGGGGAGCTGTTTTTT.

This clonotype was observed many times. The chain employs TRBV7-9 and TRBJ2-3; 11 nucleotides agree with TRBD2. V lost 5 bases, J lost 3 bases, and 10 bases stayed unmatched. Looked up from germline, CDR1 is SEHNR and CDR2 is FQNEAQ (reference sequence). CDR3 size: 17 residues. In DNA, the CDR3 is TGTGCCAGCAGCCGGGGAACCGGGACTAGCGGTACAGATACGCAGTATTTT. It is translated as CASSRGTGTSGTDTQYF.

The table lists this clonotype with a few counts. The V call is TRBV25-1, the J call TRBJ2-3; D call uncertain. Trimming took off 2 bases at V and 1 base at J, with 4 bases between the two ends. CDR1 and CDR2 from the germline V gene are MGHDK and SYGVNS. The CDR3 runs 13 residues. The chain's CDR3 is CASSEGGTDTQYF. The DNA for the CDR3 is TGTGCCAGCAGTGAAGGAGGCACAGATACGCAGTATTTT.

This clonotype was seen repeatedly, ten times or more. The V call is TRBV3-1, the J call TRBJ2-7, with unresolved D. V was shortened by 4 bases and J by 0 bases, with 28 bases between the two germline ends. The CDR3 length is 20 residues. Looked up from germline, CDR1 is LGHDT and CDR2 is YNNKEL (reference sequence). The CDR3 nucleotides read TGTGCCAGCAGCCGTAGTTCTCCAGCCCGCTTAATAATCGTCTCCTACGAGCAGTACTTC. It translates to CASSRSSPARLIIVSYEQYF.

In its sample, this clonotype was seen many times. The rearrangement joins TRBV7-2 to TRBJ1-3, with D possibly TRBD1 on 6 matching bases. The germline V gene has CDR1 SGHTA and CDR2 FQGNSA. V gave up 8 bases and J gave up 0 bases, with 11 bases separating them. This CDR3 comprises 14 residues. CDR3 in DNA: TGTGCCAGCGCGCAGGGGATCTCTGGAAACACCATATATTTT. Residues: CASAQGISGNTIYF.

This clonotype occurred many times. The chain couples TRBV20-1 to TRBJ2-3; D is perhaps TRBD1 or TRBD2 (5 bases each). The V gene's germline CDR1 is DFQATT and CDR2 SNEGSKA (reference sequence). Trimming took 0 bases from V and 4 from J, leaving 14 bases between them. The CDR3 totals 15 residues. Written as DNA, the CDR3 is TGCAGTGCTAGAGATCTTAGAGGGGCGGCAGATACGCAGTATTTT. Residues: CSARDLRGAADTQYF.

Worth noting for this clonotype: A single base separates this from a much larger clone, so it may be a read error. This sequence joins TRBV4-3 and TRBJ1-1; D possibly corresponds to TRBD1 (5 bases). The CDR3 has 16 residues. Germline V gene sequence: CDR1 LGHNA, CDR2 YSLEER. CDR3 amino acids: CASNQDNGAWNTEAFF. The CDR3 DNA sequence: TGCGCCAGCAACCAAGATAACGGGGCCTGGAACACTGAAGCTTTCTTT.

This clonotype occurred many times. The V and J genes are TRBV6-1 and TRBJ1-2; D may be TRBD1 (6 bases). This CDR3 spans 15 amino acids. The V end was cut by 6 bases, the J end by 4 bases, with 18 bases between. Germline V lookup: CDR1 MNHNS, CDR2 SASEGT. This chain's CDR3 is CASSANQGSGYGYTF. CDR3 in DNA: TGTGCCAGCAGCGCCAACCAGGGGTCGGGCTATGGCTACACCTTC.

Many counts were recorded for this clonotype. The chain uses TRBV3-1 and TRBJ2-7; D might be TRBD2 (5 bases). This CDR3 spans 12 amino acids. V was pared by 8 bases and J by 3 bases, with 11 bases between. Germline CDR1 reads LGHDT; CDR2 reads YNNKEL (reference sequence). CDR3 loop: CASEGHDYEQYF. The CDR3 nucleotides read TGTGCCAGCGAGGGCCATGACTACGAGCAGTACTTC.

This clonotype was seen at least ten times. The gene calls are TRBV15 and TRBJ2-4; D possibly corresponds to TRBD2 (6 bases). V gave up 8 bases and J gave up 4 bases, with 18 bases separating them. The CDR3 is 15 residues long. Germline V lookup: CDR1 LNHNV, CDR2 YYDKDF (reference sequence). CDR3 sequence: CATDQPGRGKNIQYF. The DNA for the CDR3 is TGTGCCACCGACCAGCCCGGGCGGGGAAAAAACATTCAGTACTTC.